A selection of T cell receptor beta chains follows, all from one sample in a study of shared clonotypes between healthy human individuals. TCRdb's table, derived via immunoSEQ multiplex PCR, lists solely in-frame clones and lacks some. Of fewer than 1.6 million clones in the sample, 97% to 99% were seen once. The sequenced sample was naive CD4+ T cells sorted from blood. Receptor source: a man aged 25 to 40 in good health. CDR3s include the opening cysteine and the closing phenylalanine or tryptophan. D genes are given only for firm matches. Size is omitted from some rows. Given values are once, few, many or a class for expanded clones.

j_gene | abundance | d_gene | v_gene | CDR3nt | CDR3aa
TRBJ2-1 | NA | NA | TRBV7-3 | TGTGCCAGCAGCTTAGATAGGATTAATGAGCAGTTCTTC | CASSLDRINEQFF
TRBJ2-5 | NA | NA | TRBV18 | TGTGCCAGCTCACCAACCCAGGGAGTGAGAGAGACCCAGTACTTC | CASSPTQGVRETQYF
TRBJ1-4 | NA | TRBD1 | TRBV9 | TGTGCCAGCAGCGCACTGGGACAGGGGGCCAATAATGAAAAACTGTTTTTT | CASSALGQGANNEKLFF
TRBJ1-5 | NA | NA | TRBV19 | TGTGCCAGTCAGGGCGGAACCTATCAGCCCCAGCATTTT | CASQGGTYQPQHF
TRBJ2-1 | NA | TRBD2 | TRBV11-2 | TGTGCCAGCAGCCTAACATATCCTAGCGGGTGCTACAATGAGCAGTTCTTC | CASSLTYPSGCYNEQFF
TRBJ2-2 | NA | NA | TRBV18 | TGTGCCAGCTCACCGGCCGTATCCGGGGAGCTGTTTTTT | CASSPAVSGELFF
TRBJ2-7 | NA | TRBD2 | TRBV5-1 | TGCGCCAGCAGCTGGGGACTAGCGGGAGAGGAGGGTGGCTACGAGCAGTACTTC | CASSWGLAGEEGGYEQYF
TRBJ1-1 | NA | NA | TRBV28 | TGTGCCAGCAGCCTGTCCCTACTGGGGGGAGAAGCTTTCTTT | CASSLSLLGGEAFF
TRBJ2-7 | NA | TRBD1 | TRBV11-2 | TGTGCCAGCAGCGACAGGGCGGCCTACGAGCAGTACTTC | CASSDRAAYEQYF
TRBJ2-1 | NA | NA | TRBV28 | TGTGCCAGCAGTTTACCACTCCGGGAGCCAAATGAGCAGTTCTTC | CASSLPLREPNEQFF
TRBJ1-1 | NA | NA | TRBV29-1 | TGCAGCGCCGGGGACACCTTCACTGAAGCTTTCTTT | CSAGDTFTEAFF
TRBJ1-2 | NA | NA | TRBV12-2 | TGTGCAAGTCGCTTAGCGCGGGGGTCTGGCTACACCTTC | CASRLARGSGYTF
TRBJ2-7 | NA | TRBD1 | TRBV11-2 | TGTGCCAGCAGCTTAGCTTTTCGGACAGGGCAAGCCTACGAGCAGTACTTC | CASSLAFRTGQAYEQYF
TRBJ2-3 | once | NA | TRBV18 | TGTGCCAGCTCACCACTTATTAAAGATACGCAGTATTTT | CASSPLIKDTQYF
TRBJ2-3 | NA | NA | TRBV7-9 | TGTGCCAGCACCACAGGGCTAGCCCTCACAGATACGCAGTATTTT | CASTTGLALTDTQYF
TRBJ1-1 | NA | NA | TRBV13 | TGTGCCAGCAGCTTATTAGGGGCCATGAACACTGAAGCTTTCTTT | CASSLLGAMNTEAFF
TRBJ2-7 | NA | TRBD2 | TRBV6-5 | TGTGCCAGCAGTTACGGAGCGGGATCTACTCCCTACGAGCAGTACTTC | CASSYGAGSTPYEQYF
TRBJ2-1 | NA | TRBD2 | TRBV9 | TGTGCCAGCAGCGTAGGGGGACTAGCGGGAGGGCCATACCGTGTCCATGAGCAGTTCTTC | CASSVGGLAGGPYRVHEQFF
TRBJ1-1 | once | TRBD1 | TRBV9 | TGTGCCAGCAGCGTAGCGACAGGGGTGAACACTGAAGCTTTCTTT | CASSVATGVNTEAFF
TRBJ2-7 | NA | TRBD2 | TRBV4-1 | TGCGCCAGCAGCCAAATTCTAATTAGCGGGAGCGACCCCTACGAGCAGTACTTC | CASSQILISGSDPYEQYF
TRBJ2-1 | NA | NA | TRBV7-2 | TGTGCCAGCAGCTCCTCACCAAGGGGATGGGGACACAATGAGCAGTTCTTC | CASSSSPRGWGHNEQFF
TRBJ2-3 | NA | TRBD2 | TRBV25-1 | TGTGCCAGCAGTGAATGGTCGGCGGGAGACACAGATACGCAGTATTTT | CASSEWSAGDTDTQYF
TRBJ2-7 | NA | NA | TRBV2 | TGTGCCAGCACTGTCGGGGCGCGGGTCTACGAGCAGTACTTC | CASTVGARVYEQYF
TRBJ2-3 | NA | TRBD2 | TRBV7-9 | TGTGCCAGCAGCTTTACTAGCGGTCGTGCTACGCAGTATTTT | CASSFTSGRATQYF
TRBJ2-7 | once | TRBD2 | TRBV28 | TGTGCCAGCAGTTTGGTACTAGAGCGGGGGAGCTACTTC | CASSLVLERGSYF
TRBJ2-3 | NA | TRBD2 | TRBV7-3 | TGTGCCAGCAGCTCCCCACTAGCGGGAGTCTTAGATACGCAGTATTTT | CASSSPLAGVLDTQYF
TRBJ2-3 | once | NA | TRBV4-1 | TGCGCCAGCAGCCAACCAGGGACAGATACGCAGTATTTT | CASSQPGTDTQYF
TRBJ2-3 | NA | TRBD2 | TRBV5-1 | TGCGCCAGCAGCTTGGGGACTAGCGGGATCACAGATACGCAGTATTTT | CASSLGTSGITDTQYF
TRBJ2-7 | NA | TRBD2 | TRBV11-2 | TGTGCCAGCAGCATCGACTGGGCGGGAGGGTACGAGCAGTACTTC | CASSIDWAGGYEQYF
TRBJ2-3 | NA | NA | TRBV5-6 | TGTGCCAGCAGCGACAATCGCGCGCTATTCACAGATACGCAGTATTTT | CASSDNRALFTDTQYF
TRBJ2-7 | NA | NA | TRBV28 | TGTGCCAGCAGTTCCGGGCCAACCTACGAGCAGTACTTC | CASSSGPTYEQYF
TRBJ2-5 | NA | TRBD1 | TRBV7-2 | TGTGCCAGCAGCTTCAGGGGGAAGTTGGAGACCCAGTACTTC | CASSFRGKLETQYF
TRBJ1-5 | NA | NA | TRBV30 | TGTGCCTGGAGTCGCGGTCCCCTCGACAATCAGCCCCAGCATTTT | CAWSRGPLDNQPQHF
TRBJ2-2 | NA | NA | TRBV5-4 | TGTGCCAGCAGCCTAGTGAACGGGGAGCTGTTTTTT | CASSLVNGELFF
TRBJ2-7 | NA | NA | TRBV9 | TGTGCCAGCAGCGTAGGGGCTGACGCCTACGAGCAGTACTTC | CASSVGADAYEQYF
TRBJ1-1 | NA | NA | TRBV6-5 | TGTGCCAGCAGTTACTTACAGCGGAACACTGAAGCTTTCTTT | CASSYLQRNTEAFF
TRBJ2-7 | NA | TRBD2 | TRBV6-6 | TGTGCCAGTAAGGGACTAGCGGGAGGAGGTTCCTACGAGCAGTACTTC | CASKGLAGGGSYEQYF
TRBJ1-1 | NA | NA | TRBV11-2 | TGTGCCAGCAGCTTAGGACCGCAGGGGCGAGCTTTCTTT | CASSLGPQGRAFF
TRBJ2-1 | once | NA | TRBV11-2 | TGTGCCAGCAGCTTAGTTATGGGGCATCGGCGTAATGAGCAGTTCTTC | CASSLVMGHRRNEQFF
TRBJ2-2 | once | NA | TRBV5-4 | TGTGCCAGCAGCCCGAGCAACACCGGGGAGCTGTTTTTT | CASSPSNTGELFF
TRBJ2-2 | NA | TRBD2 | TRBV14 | TGTGCCAGCAGCCAAAGGGGGAGACTAGCGGGAACCGGGGAGCTGTTTTTT | CASSQRGRLAGTGELFF
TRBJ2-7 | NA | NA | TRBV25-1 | TGTGCCAGCAGTGTTCCACGGAACCCCAACGAGCAGTACTTC | CASSVPRNPNEQYF
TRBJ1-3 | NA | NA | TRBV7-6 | TGTGCCATCGCGACGGGGCCAGGAAACACCATATATTTT | CAIATGPGNTIYF
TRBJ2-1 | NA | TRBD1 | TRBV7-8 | TGTGCCAGCACACGTTTGACAGGGAGCTCCTACAATGAGCAGTTCTTC | CASTRLTGSSYNEQFF
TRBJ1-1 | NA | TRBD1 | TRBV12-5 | TGTGCTAGTGGCCCCCCCGGGACAGGGCCCATGAACACTGAAGCTTTCTTT | CASGPPGTGPMNTEAFF
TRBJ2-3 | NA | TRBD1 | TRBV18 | TGTGCCAGCTCACTTTACGCTCAGGGGGCAGATACGCAGTATTTT | CASSLYAQGADTQYF
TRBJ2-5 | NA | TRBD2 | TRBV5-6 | TGTGCCAGCAGCGTAAGGTTAGCGGGAGGACAGGAGACCCAGTACTTC | CASSVRLAGGQETQYF
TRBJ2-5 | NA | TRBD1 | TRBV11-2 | TGTGCCAGCAGCTTTACCGGGACAGGGGGCGGGGAGACCCAGTACTTC | CASSFTGTGGGETQYF
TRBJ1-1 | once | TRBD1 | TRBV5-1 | TGCGCCAGCAGCTTGGCAGGGGGCATCGCTGAAGCTTTCTTT | CASSLAGGIAEAFF
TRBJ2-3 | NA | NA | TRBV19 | TGTGCCAGTAGTATAGAAGGACTCACAGATACGCAGTATTTT | CASSIEGLTDTQYF
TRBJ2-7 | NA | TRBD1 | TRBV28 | TGTGCCAGCAGTTTCCCCGGGACAGGGGAGCAGTACTTC | CASSFPGTGEQYF
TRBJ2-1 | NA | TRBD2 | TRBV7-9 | TGTGCCAGCAGCCTCGGGTCGCTAGCGGGAGAACACAATGAGCAGTTCTTC | CASSLGSLAGEHNEQFF
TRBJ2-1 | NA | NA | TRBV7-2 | TGTGCCAGCAGCTCCCGGGACAAGGGTCTTGTGATGCAGTTCTTC | CASSSRDKGLVMQFF
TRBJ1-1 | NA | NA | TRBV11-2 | TGTGCCAGCAGCTTGGAGGACCACAGGTTACTTTACACTGAAGCTTTCTTT | CASSLEDHRLLYTEAFF
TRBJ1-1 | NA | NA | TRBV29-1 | TGCAGCGTTGTGGTGACTGAAGCTTTCTTT | CSVVVTEAFF
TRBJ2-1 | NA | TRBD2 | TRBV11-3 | TGTGCCAGCAGCTTCGGAAGACTAGCGGGAGGGCATGACAATGAGCAGTTCTTC | CASSFGRLAGGHDNEQFF
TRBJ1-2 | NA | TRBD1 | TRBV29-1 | TGCGCCGGGACAGGGGACTATGGCTACACCTTC | CAGTGDYGYTF
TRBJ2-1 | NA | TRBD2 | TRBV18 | TGTGCCAGCTCACCAAAGGCTAGCGGGATCTACAATGAGCAGTTCTTC | CASSPKASGIYNEQFF
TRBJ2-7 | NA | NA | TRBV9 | TGTGCCAGCAGCGTAGCGGTGGGTCGTGAGCAGTACTTC | CASSVAVGREQYF
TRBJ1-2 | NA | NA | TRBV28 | TGTGCCAGCACCCTCGTTCAGAAACAGGTCTATGGCTACACCTTC | CASTLVQKQVYGYTF